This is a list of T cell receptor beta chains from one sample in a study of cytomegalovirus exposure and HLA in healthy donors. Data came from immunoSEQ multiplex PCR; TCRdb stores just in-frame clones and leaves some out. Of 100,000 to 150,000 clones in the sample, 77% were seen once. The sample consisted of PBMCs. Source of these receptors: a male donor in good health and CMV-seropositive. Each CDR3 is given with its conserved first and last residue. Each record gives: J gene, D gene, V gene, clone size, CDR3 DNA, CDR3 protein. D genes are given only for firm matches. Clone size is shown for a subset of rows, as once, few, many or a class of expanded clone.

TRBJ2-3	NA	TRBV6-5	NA	TGTGCCAGCAGGCCAGGAACCCGAGATACGCAGTATTTT	CASRPGTRDTQYF
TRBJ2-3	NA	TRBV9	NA	TGTGCCAGCAGCCCATACGGGGGAGAATCAGATACGCAGTATTTT	CASSPYGGESDTQYF
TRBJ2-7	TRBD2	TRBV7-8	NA	TGTGCCAGCAGCTCCGCTTTAACGGGAGGGCCGGGGGAGCAGTACTTC	CASSSALTGGPGEQYF
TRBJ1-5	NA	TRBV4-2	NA	TGTGCCAGCAGCCATGGAGAAAGCAATCAGCCCCAGCATTTT	CASSHGESNQPQHF
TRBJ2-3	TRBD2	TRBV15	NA	TGTGCCACCAGCAGAGATCCGGGGGGGTCAGATACGCAGTATTTT	CATSRDPGGSDTQYF
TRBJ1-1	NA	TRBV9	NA	TGTGCCAGCAGCGTCGTCGAGGACACTGAAGCTTTCTTT	CASSVVEDTEAFF
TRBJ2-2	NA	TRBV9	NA	TGTGCCAGCAGCGCGTCCTCGAGGGCCGGGGAGCTGTTTTTT	CASSASSRAGELFF
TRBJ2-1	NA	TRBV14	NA	TGTGCCAGCAGCCCGACGGGGGCCTACAATGAGCAGTTCTTC	CASSPTGAYNEQFF
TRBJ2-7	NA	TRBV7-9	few	TGTGCCAGCAGCTTAGACAGACTAACCCACTACGAGCAGTACTTC	CASSLDRLTHYEQYF
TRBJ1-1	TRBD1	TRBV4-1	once	TGCGCCAGCAGCCAAGATGGGACAGGGATGAACACTGAAGCTTTCTTT	CASSQDGTGMNTEAFF
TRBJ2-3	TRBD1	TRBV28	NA	TGTGCCAGCAGTAGGGTACAGGGGGCAACAGATACGCAGTATTTT	CASSRVQGATDTQYF
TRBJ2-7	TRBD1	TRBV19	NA	TGTGCCAGTAGACGGGGACAGGGGGCCTACGAGCAGTACTTC	CASRRGQGAYEQYF
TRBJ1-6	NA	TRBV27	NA	TGTGCCAGCAGTTTACAGGGGCTACCGTATAATTCACCCCTCCACTTT	CASSLQGLPYNSPLHF
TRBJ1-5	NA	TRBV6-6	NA	TGTGCCAGCAGGGAGGTTGGGCAGGGGAACGGTCAGCCCCAGCATTTT	CASREVGQGNGQPQHF
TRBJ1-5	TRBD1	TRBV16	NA	TGTGCCAGCAGCCACTCGACAGGGGCCGGGGACCCCCAGCATTTT	CASSHSTGAGDPQHF
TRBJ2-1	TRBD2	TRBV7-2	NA	TGTGCCAGCATGCGGGAGATCGGGTACAATGAGCAGTTCTTC	CASMREIGYNEQFF
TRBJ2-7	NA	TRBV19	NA	TGTGCCAGTAGTCCGCGACAGGAGAGCTCCTACGAGCAGTACTTC	CASSPRQESSYEQYF
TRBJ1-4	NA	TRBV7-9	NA	TGTGCCAGCAGCTTCGGGGGGGGAGGTGAAAAACTGTTTTTT	CASSFGGGGEKLFF
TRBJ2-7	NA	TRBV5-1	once	TGCGCCAGCAGCTTGGACCCTGACAGGACCTACGAGCAGTACTTC	CASSLDPDRTYEQYF
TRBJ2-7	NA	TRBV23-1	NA	TGCGCCAGCAGTCAATCCGCAGGGAGGGAGCAGTACTTC	CASSQSAGREQYF
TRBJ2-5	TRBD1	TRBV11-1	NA	TGTGCCAGCAGCTCGGGGACAGGGGACCAAGAGACCCAGTACTTC	CASSSGTGDQETQYF
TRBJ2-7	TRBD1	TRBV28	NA	TGTGCCAGCAGTTTGTTCGGACAGGGGGCTGATGAGCAGTACTTC	CASSLFGQGADEQYF
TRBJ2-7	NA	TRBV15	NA	TGTGCCACCAGCAGCAAGACTGGTTTTTCCTACGAGCAGTACTTC	CATSSKTGFSYEQYF
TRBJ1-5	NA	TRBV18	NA	TGTGCCAGCTCCCCTTCTACAGGGCACGTCGATGACGGGCAGCCCCAGCATTTT	CASSPSTGHVDDGQPQHF
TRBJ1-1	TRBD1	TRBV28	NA	TGTGCCAGCAGTCCCGGACAGGGAGGAATAGCTTTCTTT	CASSPGQGGIAFF